The next 24 T cell receptor beta chains were all read from a single sample in a study of Graves' ophthalmopathy and Graves' hyperthyroidism. Amplification of the TCR beta CDR3 regions used RNA transcripts (as template). The library came from an HTBI-primed first-round RT-PCR and a second-round multiplex PCR. TCRdb called the multiplex PCR reads again in MiXCR, with one record for every CDR3 protein. The table lists a few hundred thousand distinct CDR3 sequences, roughly 40% of them singletons. Sequencing used peripheral blood or thyroid tissue (not recorded which). Receptor source: an adult man with Graves' hyperthyroidism.

This chain uses TRBV6-9 with TRBJ1-2; D not resolved. The CDR3 is 14 amino acids. CDR1 is MNHGY, CDR2 SVAAGI, per germline. The V gene lost 5 bases and the J gene lost 4 bases, with 14 bases spanning the gap. The CDR3 reads CASSEQGRAYGYTF. The CDR3 DNA reads as TGTGCCAGCAGTGAACAAGGGAGGGCCTATGGCTACACCTTC.

This clonotype was picked up many times. The chain uses TRBV12-5 and TRBJ1-1; D gene uncertain. Germline CDR1 LGHNT, CDR2 FRNRAP. Trimming pared 7 bases from V and 6 bases from J, leaving 15 bases between. This CDR3 has 13 amino acids. In DNA form, the CDR3 reads TGTGCTAGTGCTACCGGCAGGTTATCTGAAGCTTTCTTT. It encodes CASATGRLSEAFF.

At least ten counts were recorded for this clonotype. The chain uses TRBV7-6 and TRBJ2-5, with D tentatively TRBD1 or TRBD2 (5 bases each). CDR3 size: 16 residues. Per the germline V gene, CDR1 is SGHVS and CDR2 is FNYEAQ. V was clipped by 3 bases and J by 1 base, with 15 bases between them. The CDR3 DNA reads TGTGCCAGCAGCTTGATGCCCGGGACGCCCCAAGAGACCCAGTACTTC. Its protein product is CASSLMPGTPQETQYF.

The chain joins TRBV29-1 to TRBJ1-3, with D tentatively TRBD1 (6 bases). The CDR3 has 12 residues. Germline V CDR1 and CDR2: SQVTM, ANQGSEA. Here the CDR3 reads CSTGITGNTIYF. CDR3 in DNA: TGCAGTACAGGGATCACTGGAAACACCATATATTTT.

Ten or more counts support this clonotype. The V call is TRBV15, the J call TRBJ1-5; 8 nucleotides line up with TRBD1. Germline V gene data show CDR1 as LNHNV and CDR2 as YYDKDF (reference sequence). V shed 3 bases, J shed 5 bases, and the junction held 6 bases outside the gene matches. The CDR3 covers 15 residues. The CDR3 nucleotides read TGTGCCACCAGCAGTGATGACAGGGGATATCAGCCCCAGCATTTT. Its translation is CATSSDDRGYQPQHF.

The chain links TRBV28 to TRBJ2-7; D is unclear. V was shortened by 4 bases and J by 0 bases, with 16 bases between the two germline ends. The germline V gene encodes CDR1 MDHEN and CDR2 SYDVKM. CDR3 length: 16 residues. The chain's CDR3 is CASSSRINLSSYEQYF. The CDR3 DNA is TGTGCCAGCAGTTCACGTATAAATCTCAGCTCCTACGAGCAGTACTTC.

Details on this clonotype: A much bigger clone sits one base away, suggesting this may be a read error. J is TRBJ2-5 and V is TRBV11-2; weak D call: TRBD1 (6 bases). Deletions cut 0 bases from V and 7 bases from J, with 21 bases between. This CDR3 region has 17 residues. Germline CDR1 SGHAT, CDR2 FQNNGV. In DNA, the CDR3 is TGTGCCAGCAGCTTAGAGGGGGCAGGGAGAACCAAGAGGACCCAGTACTTC. The encoded protein is CASSLEGAGRTKRTQYF.

There are a few counts of this clonotype. This chain connects TRBV13 to TRBJ2-7; D possibly uses TRBD1 or TRBD2 (5 bases each). V lost 0 bases and J lost 0, with 12 bases in between. The CDR3 has 16 residues. CDR1 and CDR2 from the germline V gene are PRHDT and FYEKMQ (reference sequence). The CDR3 reads CASSLGRGLSSYEQYF. The CDR3 DNA sequence: TGTGCCAGCAGCTTAGGCCGGGGCCTGAGCTCCTACGAGCAGTACTTC. Full variable domain (missing parts from reference TRBV13 and TRBJ2-7): AAGVIQSPRHLIKEKRETATLKCYPIPRHDTVYWYQQGPGQDPQFLISFYEKMQSDKGSIPDRFSAQQFSDYHSELNMSSLELGDSALYFCASSLGRGLSSYEQYFGPGTRLTVT.

On this clonotype itself: A much larger clonotype is one base distant, so this may be a read error. This chain links TRBV10-3 with TRBJ2-5; D gene uncertain. V dropped 4 bases and J dropped 4 bases, with 13 bases sitting between them. The germline V gene encodes CDR1 ENHRY and CDR2 SYGVKD. The CDR3 runs 14 residues. The CDR3 spells CAISAVGRRETQYF. In DNA, the CDR3 is TGTGCCATCAGTGCGGTAGGACGGAGAGAGACCCAGTACTTC.

V and J are TRBV6-1 and TRBJ2-7; tentatively, D is TRBD1 (6 bases). The germline V gene encodes CDR1 MNHNS and CDR2 SASEGT. This CDR3 region has 14 residues. V was clipped by 6 bases and J by 0 bases, with 12 bases between them. The CDR3 nucleotides read TGTGCCAGCAGAACATACAGGGTCTCCTACGAGCAGTACTTC. Protein product: CASRTYRVSYEQYF.

This rearrangement joins TRBV12-3 or TRBV12-4 to TRBJ1-1, with D uncertain. CDR3 size: 15 residues. V was pared by 3 bases and J by 1 base, with 12 bases between. The CDR3 here is CASSLGRSPNTEAFF. CDR3 DNA: TGTGCCAGCAGTTTGGGCAGGTCACCGAACACTGAAGCTTTCTTT.

This clonotype was detected many times. This rearrangement joins TRBV2 to TRBJ2-5; 9 positions agree with TRBD1. The CDR3 length is 14 residues. J lost 5 bases, V lost 7 bases, and 8 bases had no gene match. CDR1 is SNHLY, CDR2 FYNNEI, per germline. The CDR3 here is CASTPGTGRETQYF. The CDR3 region has the DNA TGTGCCAGCACTCCCGGGACAGGGAGGGAGACCCAGTACTTC.

As concerns this clonotype: A clone one base away is much larger, so this may be a read error. The chain is built from TRBV20-1 and TRBJ1-5; 7 bases are shared with TRBD1. The CDR3 is 13 amino acids. The ends lost 5 bases at V and 2 bases at J; junction bases unmatched: 3. Germline CDR1 is DFQATT and CDR2 is SNEGSKA (reference sequence). The CDR3 nucleotides read TGCAGTGCTGCCACAGGGGGCAATCAGCCCCAGCATTTT. Protein sequence: CSAATGGNQPQHF.

This clonotype was recorded many times. This chain links TRBV5-1 with TRBJ2-2; TRBD1 matches 9 bases. The CDR3 runs to 15 residues. CDR1 SGHRS and CDR2 YFSETQ come from the germline V gene. Trimming removed 4 bases from V and 6 bases from J; junction bases left unmatched: 7. In DNA, the CDR3 is TGCGCCAGCAGCATTGGGACAGGGAAGGCCGGGGAGCTGTTTTTT. It translates to CASSIGTGKAGELFF.

The V and J genes are TRBV27 and TRBJ1-6, with D maybe TRBD1 (6 bases). The CDR3 sequence is 15 residues long. V was pared by 5 bases and J by 5 bases, with 13 bases between. Germline V gene data show CDR1 as MNHEY and CDR2 as SMNVEV (reference sequence). CDR3 region: CASSEGTIHNSPLHF. For the CDR3, the DNA is TGTGCCAGCAGTGAAGGGACAATCCATAATTCACCCCTCCACTTT.

This clonotype was recorded many times. The chain recombines TRBV3-1 with TRBJ2-7; 11 bases map to TRBD2. Per germline, CDR1 LGHDT and CDR2 YNNKEL (reference sequence). The CDR3 contains 15 residues. V lost 4 bases, J lost 3 bases, and 5 bases stayed unmatched. CDR3 residues: CASSPVTSGIYEQYF. CDR3 in DNA: TGTGCCAGCAGCCCCGTGACTAGCGGGATCTACGAGCAGTACTTC.

The chain joins TRBV27 to TRBJ2-7, with 9 nucleotides matching TRBD1. The germline V gene has CDR1 MNHEY and CDR2 SMNVEV (reference sequence). This CDR3 contains 15 residues. Trimming at V came to 4 bases and at J to 4 bases, leaving 8 bases not matched to a gene. This CDR3 reads CASSSPGQGLYEQYF. The CDR3 DNA is TGTGCCAGCAGTTCCCCGGGACAGGGCTTGTACGAGCAGTACTTC.

This clonotype was seen a few times. The CDR3 loop is CSVARAEETQYF. CDR3 sequence (DNA): TGCAGCGTTGCTCGGGCCGAAGAGACCCAGTACTTC. The chain combines TRBV29-1 with TRBJ2-5; D is undetermined. V lost 4 bases to trimming and J lost 3 bases, with 9 bases between them. The length of the CDR3 is 12 residues. Looked up from germline, CDR1 is SQVTM and CDR2 is ANQGSEA.

This clonotype was seen once. Being one base from a much bigger clone, this may be a read error. This chain links TRBV7-3 with TRBJ1-4, with D perhaps TRBD1 (5 bases). CDR3 length: 16 amino acids. The germline CDR1 and CDR2 sequences are SGHTA and FQGTGA. The V gene lost 2 bases and the J gene lost 2 bases, with 12 bases spanning the gap. CDR3 nucleotides: TGTGCCAGCAGCTTAGTTGAGGGGACGACTAATGAAAAACTGTTTTTT. Protein sequence: CASSLVEGTTNEKLFF.

The rearrangement uses TRBV29-1 and TRBJ1-2; D is perhaps TRBD1 (5 bases). V lost 8 bases to trimming and J lost 4 bases, with 14 bases between them. The CDR3 has 12 amino acids. Germline V lookup: CDR1 SQVTM, CDR2 ANQGSEA. The CDR3 region has the DNA TGCAGCTTAGAGACGGGGACCTATGGCTACACCTTC. Translated, it gives CSLETGTYGYTF.

The J gene is TRBJ2-7, the V gene TRBV2; 9 positions match TRBD1. This CDR3 contains 14 residues. CDR1 SNHLY and CDR2 FYNNEI come from the germline V gene. The ends lost 7 bases at V and 1 base at J; junction bases unmatched: 5. CDR3 DNA: TGTGCCAGCAAGGTGACAGGGGGATCCTACGAGCAGTACTTC. Encoded protein: CASKVTGGSYEQYF.

Concerning this clonotype: A clone one base away is much larger, so this may be a read error. The rearrangement uses TRBV7-9 and TRBJ2-2; no clear D. The germline CDR1 and CDR2 sequences are SEHNR and FQNEAQ (reference sequence). The V and J ends lost 6 bases and 6 bases respectively, with 17 bases between them. CDR3 length equals 15 residues. CDR3 sequence reads: CASRDDSGSAGELFF. For the CDR3, the DNA is TGTGCCAGCAGGGACGATTCCGGATCAGCCGGGGAGCTGTTTTTT.

This clonotype has only a few counts. CDR3 loop: CASSQVQGMYEQYF. CDR3 sequence (DNA): TGTGCCAGCAGCCAAGTCCAGGGGATGTACGAGCAGTACTTC. The J gene is TRBJ2-7, the V gene TRBV14, with D possibly matching TRBD1 (6 bases). V was trimmed by 1 base and J by 4 bases, leaving 11 bases between them. Germline V CDR1 and CDR2: SGHDN, FVKESK. CDR3 length equals 14 residues. Filled out from reference TRBV14 and TRBJ2-7, the complete variable domain reads EAGVTQFPSHSVIEKGQTVTLRCDPISGHDNLYWYRRVMGKEIKFLLHFVKESKQDESGMPNNRFLAERTGGTYSTLKVQPAELEDSGVYFCASSQVQGMYEQYFGPGTRLTVT.

The chain combines TRBV7-2 with TRBJ1-2, with TRBD1 as a possible D gene (5 bases). The V end was cut by 0 bases, the J end by 6 bases, with 11 bases between. This CDR3 contains 14 residues. CDR1 and CDR2 from the germline V gene are SGHTA and FQGNSA. CDR3 in DNA: TGTGCCAGCAGCTTAGCGAGGGGAGACGATGGCTACACCTTC. This sequence encodes CASSLARGDDGYTF.